Described below is a single T cell receptor (beta chain) sequence and its context. Its specific antigen is unknown. No base qualities exist here, and no much larger clone lies one base off it. The germline V gene encodes CDR1 KGHSH and CDR2 LQKENI. The CDR3 numbers 12 residues from cysteine through phenylalanine. Only CDR3 DNA remains: 36 bases, in frame from the first base. V was cut back by 3 bases and J by 2 bases, leaving a gap of 4 bases between them. This sample is part of a study of blood T cell repertoires in COVID-19 (dated by TCRdb to between 2020 and 2021). For the wider study: Samples from collaborators originated in the United States, Italy and Spain and spanned both the acute and convalescent phases of COVID-19. Samples were obtained from the ongoing ImmuneRACE study (first 160 participants) and from 1,200 or so subjects provided by 6 global collaborators. The material from the prospective study consisted of cDNA or gDNA derived from T cells, B-cell-depleted T cells, or PBMCs. Deeply sampled blood TCRbeta repertoires from subjects exposed to, actively infected with, or recovered from COVID-19 were included in the dataset. The repertoires were released in a freely available public database intended as a resource for research on the immune response to SARS-CoV-2. Sample metadata almost always included a de-identified subject ID, COVID-19 status, age in years and sex. HLA class I and class II types, where available, came from metadata supplied by the sample provider rather than from assay-based typing. Study-wide conclusions, independent of this receptor: How much clinical and demographic metadata was included differed by source and by participant, and the metadata was provided uncurated.

TCRbeta CDR3 regions were amplified from genomic DNA using the immunoSEQ Assay, a bias-controlled multiplex PCR. Regarding the original processing steps: Nucleated cell counts per sample were estimated from amplification of reference gene primers within the assay. To quantify the absolute abundance of each unique TCRbeta CDR3 rearrangement, sequence reads were collapsed and filtered. For each sample, productive Simpson clonality was calculated as the square root of Simpson's diversity index over productive rearrangements. In its TCRdb copy, this immuneACCESS table keeps in-frame sequences only and misses some clones. Where compared with another copy, unresolved V genes explain less than half of these, and the others have no known cause. V, J and clone size derive from that table, while D and trimming were established from the DNA sequence. In all, the sample holds approximately 90,000 clones, and about 80% of those were seen once. The ten top clones hold roughly 21% of the sample.

Collaborating institutions collected whole blood in K2EDTA tubes following their own protocols. Collaborator samples were shipped for TCRbeta analysis as frozen whole blood, isolated PBMCs, or DNA extracted from either sample type. The chain uses TRBV18 and TRBJ1-1; no confident D gene assignment can be made. Sequenced material: peripheral blood. The sequence derives from a woman at least 80 years old with acute or convalescent COVID-19. The CDR3 region: CASSPQNTEAFF. The nucleotides read TGTGCCAGCTCACCCCAAAACACTGAAGCTTTCTTT. The variable domain in full, with residues beyond the CDR3 obtained from the reference TRBV18 and TRBJ1-1 genes, is NAGVMQNPRHLVRRRGQEARLRCSPMKGHSHVYWYRQLPEEGLKFMVYLQKENIIDESGMPKERFSAEFPKEGPSILRIQQVVRGDSAAYFCASSPQNTEAFFGQGTRLTVV.